One sample yielded the 7 T cell receptor beta chains listed below, sequenced in a study of blood T cell repertoires in COVID-19. The method was immunoSEQ multiplex PCR; TCRdb's version includes in-frame clones alone and lacks a portion of them. The sample has about 150,000 clones, around four fifths seen once. Sample: peripheral blood. Source of these receptors: a woman aged 80 or older with acute or convalescent COVID-19.

Remarks on this clone: Other DNA sequences in the same sample also yield this CDR3. The gene calls are TRBV30 and TRBJ2-3; maybe TRBD1 (6 bases). This CDR3 is built from 14 residues. Germline lookup yields CDR1 GTSNPN and CDR2 SVGIG (reference sequence). The V end lost 0 bases, the J end lost 1 base, and 8 bases lay between the germline ends. In nucleotides, the CDR3 is TGTGCCTGGAGTGTACAGGGAGGCACAGATACGCAGTATTTT. This encodes CAWSVQGGTDTQYF.

The V and J genes are TRBV27 and TRBJ2-7, with a weak D call TRBD2 (6 bases). From germline, CDR1 is MNHEY and CDR2 SMNVEV (reference sequence). The CDR3 is made up of 20 amino acids. The V and J ends lost 7 bases and 2 bases respectively, with 33 bases between them. For the CDR3, the DNA is TGTGCCAGCACCCTGAAGGGGAATGCGGGGTCTCGAAGTAGCCCCTACGAGCAGTACTTC. It encodes CASTLKGNAGSRSSPYEQYF.

Note on this clone: Other DNA sequences in the sample encode the same CDR3. The rearrangement joins TRBV4-1 to TRBJ1-1; no definite D call. The V end was cut by 0 bases, the J end by 1 base, with 9 bases between. The CDR3 covers 15 residues. Germline CDR1 and CDR2: MGHRA and YSYEKL. CDR3 in amino acids: CASSQDRGGNTEAFF. CDR3 nucleotides: TGCGCCAGCAGCCAAGATCGAGGAGGGAACACTGAAGCTTTCTTT.

This clone came up once. The rearrangement links TRBV5-8 to TRBJ1-5; D gene unclear. The CDR3 totals 17 residues. The V gene lost 3 bases and the J gene lost 0 bases, with 16 bases spanning the gap. Germline assignment: CDR1 SGHTS and CDR2 YDEGEE. The CDR3 region is CASSYRRPRGSNQPQHF. The CDR3 nucleotides read TGTGCCAGCAGCTACCGAAGACCTCGGGGTAGCAATCAGCCCCAGCATTTT.

This chain links TRBV5-1 with TRBJ1-1; D gene uncertain. The CDR3 loop spans 15 amino acids. The germline V and J ends were trimmed by 3 bases and 5 bases, with 17 bases remaining between them. Germline CDR1 is SGHRS and CDR2 is YFSETQ. The DNA for the CDR3 is TGCGCCAGCAGCTGGGGTGCCTTCACGGGGACTGAAGCTTTCTTT. This gives the protein CASSWGAFTGTEAFF.

The chain carries TRBV5-8 and TRBJ2-1; the match to TRBD2 covers 14 bases. There are 17 residues in the CDR3. Trimming cost V 4 bases and J 4 bases; bases outside gene matches: 7. CDR1 SGHTS and CDR2 YDEGEE come from the germline V gene. This CDR3 reads CASSPGWTSGGYNEQFF. The DNA for the CDR3 is TGTGCCAGCAGCCCTGGGTGGACTAGCGGGGGGTACAATGAGCAGTTCTTC.

The chain links TRBV5-6 to TRBJ2-7; 10 bases agree with TRBD1. Losses at the gene ends were 4 bases for V and 2 bases for J; bases not matched to a gene: 3. The germline gives CDR1 SGHDT, CDR2 YYEEEE. CDR3 size: 14 residues. The chain's CDR3 is CASSPGQGAYEQYF. CDR3 sequence (DNA): TGTGCCAGCAGCCCCGGACAGGGGGCCTACGAGCAGTACTTC.